This T cell receptor (beta chain) was sequenced during a study of T cell responses to AZD1222 COVID-19 vaccine. Notes on the study in general: Mostly white British, mostly female donors; authors suggested clonal diversity may be underestimated. At 160-218 and 743-854, vaccine-associated CD4 TCRs were dominant, and they spanned spike.

On this clone: Its cognate antigen is unknown.

The method was immunoSEQ multiplex PCR; TCRdb's version includes in-frame clones alone and lacks a portion of them. The table includes around 200,000 clones, approximately 94% detected once. Trimming stripped 6 bases from V and 5 bases from J, with 22 bases between. This CDR3 is built from 16 residues. Germline V CDR1 and CDR2: MNHEY, SMNVEV (reference sequence). The sequencing here drew on peripheral blood, taken 28 days after the second AZD1222 dose. This clonotype was sampled from an adult who received the AZD1222 COVID-19 vaccine. The V call is TRBV27, the J call TRBJ2-5; a weak D match, TRBD1 (6 bases). Written as DNA, the CDR3 is TGTGCCAGCAGACTATCACAGGGCGGGCCCAGGGAGACCCAGTACTTC. It codes for CASRLSQGGPRETQYF.